The 20 T cell receptor beta chains below all came from one sample that was sequenced in a study of blood T cell repertoires in COVID-19. The method was immunoSEQ multiplex PCR; TCRdb's version includes in-frame clones alone and lacks a portion of them. The repertoire holds about 100,000 clones, with roughly 81% as singletons. The material sequenced was peripheral blood. These receptors were collected from a human donor in a cohort sampled during active COVID-19.

The chain employs TRBV10-3 and TRBJ1-2; TRBD1 aligns across 7 bases. The CDR3 is 14 residues long. Germline trimming cut 7 bases from V and 5 bases from J; bases unmatched to any gene: 10. Germline assignment: CDR1 ENHRY and CDR2 SYGVKD. This chain's CDR3 is CAITRDSHLYGYTF. CDR3 DNA sequence: TGTGCCATCACCCGGGACAGCCACCTATATGGCTACACCTTC.

CDR3 nucleotides: TGTGCCAGCAGTCAAGACAGGGGGCTTAAAAACATTCAGTACTTC. Its protein product is CASSQDRGLKNIQYF. The J gene is TRBJ2-4, the V gene TRBV27; 10 bases map to TRBD1. The CDR3 spans 15 residues. Per germline, CDR1 MNHEY and CDR2 SMNVEV (reference sequence). With 5 bases clipped from V and 4 bases from J, the junction kept 5 bases outside the gene matches.

In its sample, this clone was seen once. The J gene is TRBJ1-2, the V gene TRBV4-1; 7 nucleotides agree with TRBD1. This CDR3 comprises 15 residues. V shed 1 base and J 4 bases; nucleotides not matched to a gene: 6. Germline-derived CDR1 and CDR2 are MGHRA and YSYEKL. The CDR3 region has the DNA TGCGCCAGCAGCCAAGTTGGGGGACAGTTCTATGGCTACACCTTC. Protein sequence: CASSQVGGQFYGYTF.

The count of this clone is one. The rearrangement uses TRBV7-3 and TRBJ1-1; possibly TRBD1 for D (6 bases). V was trimmed by 5 bases and J by 1 base, leaving 8 bases between them. This CDR3 region has 13 residues. Germline V lookup: CDR1 SGHTA, CDR2 FQGTGA. As DNA, the CDR3 is TGTGCCAGCAGCAGACAGGAGAACACTGAAGCTTTCTTT. Translation gives CASSRQENTEAFF.

J is TRBJ2-7 and V is TRBV12-3 or TRBV12-4; no clear D. CDR3 length: 12 residues. Deletions cut 7 bases from V and 5 bases from J, with 12 bases between. The CDR3 sequence: CASNRHSNEQYF. DNA of the CDR3: TGTGCCAGCAACCGTCACTCAAACGAGCAGTACTTC.

The chain employs TRBV5-1 and TRBJ2-1; D remains unclear. CDR1 SGHRS and CDR2 YFSETQ come from the germline V gene. V was shortened by 6 bases and J by 4 bases, with 8 bases between the two germline ends. This CDR3 contains 12 residues. The CDR3 DNA reads TGCGCCAGCACGTTCGGGTACAATGAGCAGTTCTTC. Residues: CASTFGYNEQFF.

V gene TRBV29-1 combines with J gene TRBJ2-1, with 8 positions matching TRBD1. The CDR3 runs to 14 residues. Germline loops: CDR1 SQVTM, CDR2 ANQGSEA. The J segment lost 2 bases and the V segment lost 4 bases, leaving 4 bases of the junction unmatched. Here the CDR3 DNA reads TGCAGCGTTGGAGGACAGGGCGCCTACAATGAGCAGTTCTTC. This encodes CSVGGQGAYNEQFF.

The chain uses TRBV15 and TRBJ1-2; the D gene is possibly TRBD1 (5 bases). V gave up 0 bases and J gave up 7 bases, with 15 bases separating them. The CDR3 length is 15 residues. Germline V lookup: CDR1 LNHNV, CDR2 YYDKDF (reference sequence). The CDR3 loop reads CATSRDRSGGGGYTF. The CDR3 nucleotides are TGTGCCACCAGCAGAGATCGTAGCGGGGGGGGTGGCTACACCTTC.

V and J are TRBV5-4 and TRBJ1-6; weak D call: TRBD1 (6 bases). The germline gives CDR1 SGHNT, CDR2 YYREEE (reference sequence). The ends were cut back, 3 bases at V and 9 bases at J, with 16 bases in the middle. The CDR3 is 15 amino acids. The chain's CDR3 is CASSSMDRGASPLHF. For the CDR3, the DNA is TGTGCCAGCAGCTCTATGGACAGAGGCGCTTCACCCCTCCACTTT.

This sequence joins TRBV30 and TRBJ2-1; the match to TRBD1 covers 7 bases. Germline CDR1 and CDR2: GTSNPN and SVGIG (reference sequence). This CDR3 spans 13 amino acids. The trim removed 3 bases at V and 8 bases at J, leaving 7 bases unmatched. The CDR3 loop reads CAWREQGSHEQFF. DNA for the CDR3: TGTGCCTGGAGGGAACAGGGGAGCCATGAGCAGTTCTTC.

CDR3 amino acids: CASIPDQGAYNEQFF. Written as DNA, the CDR3 is TGTGCCAGCATCCCGGACCAGGGGGCGTACAATGAGCAGTTCTTC. J is TRBJ2-1 and V is TRBV7-8; the match to TRBD1 covers 8 bases. This CDR3 comprises 15 residues. V dropped 7 bases and J dropped 4; count of bases not matched to a gene: 9. The germline V gene encodes CDR1 SGHVS and CDR2 FQNEAQ.

The count of this clone is one. The chain recombines TRBV24-1 with TRBJ2-7, with 8 bases fitting TRBD2. CDR1 is KGHDR, CDR2 SFDVKD, per germline. The J segment lost 4 bases and the V segment lost 5 bases, leaving 9 bases of the junction unmatched. This CDR3 is built from 15 residues. For the CDR3, the DNA is TGTGCCACCAGTGGTAGCGGGGAAGGGGATTACGAGCAGTACTTC. Translating it yields CATSGSGEGDYEQYF.

The V gene is TRBV3-1 (or the pseudogene TRBV3-2), the J gene TRBJ2-7, with D hard to call. Trimming stripped 4 bases from V and 3 bases from J, with 10 bases between. Germline CDR1 is LGHDT and CDR2 is YNNKEL (reference sequence). The CDR3 covers 13 residues. CDR3 loop: CASSPPVSYEQYF. CDR3 bases: TGTGCCAGCAGCCCTCCAGTCAGCTACGAGCAGTACTTC.

This clone came up a few times. This chain connects TRBV29-1 to TRBJ1-2; D is uncertain. CDR3 size: 18 residues. Germline CDR1 and CDR2: SQVTM and ANQGSEA. The germline V and J ends were trimmed by 1 base and 3 bases, with 24 bases remaining between them. The CDR3 nucleotides are TGCAGCGTTGAAGGTGAGGTGTCGAGCTCATACACCGACTATGGCTACACCTTC. This sequence encodes CSVEGEVSSSYTDYGYTF. Drawing the rest from reference TRBV29-1 and TRBJ1-2, the complete variable domain is SAVISQKPSRDICQRGTSLTIQCQVDSQVTMMFWYRQQPGQSLTLIATANQGSEATYESGFVIDKFPISRPNLTFSTLTVSNMSPEDSSIYLCSVEGEVSSSYTDYGYTFGSGTRLTVV.

The rearrangement links TRBV30 to TRBJ1-5; 7 bases match TRBD1. The CDR3 runs 15 residues. After removal of 2 bases from V and 5 bases from J, the junction contained 9 bases not matched to a gene. Germline V gene data show CDR1 as GTSNPN and CDR2 as SVGIG (reference sequence). CDR3 in DNA: TGTGCCTGGAGTCCCGCCAGGGGGTTATATCAGCCCCAGCATTTT. This gives the protein CAWSPARGLYQPQHF.

The rearrangement uses TRBV4-2 and TRBJ2-7; TRBD2 aligns across 14 bases. CDR1 and CDR2 from the germline V gene are LGHNA and YNFKEQ. The CDR3 runs to 17 residues. V shed 1 base and J 2 bases; nucleotides not matched to a gene: 4. CDR3 in DNA: TGTGCCAGCAGCCAAGGGGGACTAGCGGGGGTCACCTACGAGCAGTACTTC. This encodes CASSQGGLAGVTYEQYF.

The chain joins TRBV28 to TRBJ1-4; no clear D. The CDR3 sequence is 12 residues long. Germline CDR1 and CDR2: MDHEN and SYDVKM. The germline V and J ends were trimmed by 0 bases and 8 bases, with 4 bases remaining between them. Written as DNA, the CDR3 is TGTGCCAGCAGTTTATGGTTAGAAAAACTGTTTTTT. Protein product: CASSLWLEKLFF.

The gene calls are TRBV12-3 or TRBV12-4 and TRBJ1-5; D is undetermined. CDR3 length equals 13 residues. The V gene lost 1 base and the J gene lost 5 bases, with 6 bases spanning the gap. For the CDR3, the DNA is TGTGCCAGCAGTTTAGGGCGGGATCAGCCCCAGCATTTT. This sequence encodes CASSLGRDQPQHF.

This rearrangement joins TRBV7-3 to TRBJ1-1; 7 bases agree with TRBD1. The CDR3 covers 16 residues. V lost 5 bases, J lost 2 bases, and 11 bases stayed unmatched. Germline CDR1 and CDR2: SGHTA and FQGTGA. This chain's CDR3 is CASSPVSGTVNTEAFF. CDR3 DNA sequence: TGTGCCAGCAGCCCCGTATCCGGGACAGTTAACACTGAAGCTTTCTTT.

V usage is TRBV4-1 and J usage is TRBJ2-1, with D maybe TRBD1 (5 bases). V was pared by 2 bases and J by 7 bases, with 15 bases between. This CDR3 is 15 amino acids long. Per the germline V gene, CDR1 is MGHRA and CDR2 is YSYEKL. The CDR3 is CASSQPRQIQNEQFF. CDR3 nucleotide sequence: TGCGCCAGCAGCCAACCACGACAGATACAGAATGAGCAGTTCTTC.